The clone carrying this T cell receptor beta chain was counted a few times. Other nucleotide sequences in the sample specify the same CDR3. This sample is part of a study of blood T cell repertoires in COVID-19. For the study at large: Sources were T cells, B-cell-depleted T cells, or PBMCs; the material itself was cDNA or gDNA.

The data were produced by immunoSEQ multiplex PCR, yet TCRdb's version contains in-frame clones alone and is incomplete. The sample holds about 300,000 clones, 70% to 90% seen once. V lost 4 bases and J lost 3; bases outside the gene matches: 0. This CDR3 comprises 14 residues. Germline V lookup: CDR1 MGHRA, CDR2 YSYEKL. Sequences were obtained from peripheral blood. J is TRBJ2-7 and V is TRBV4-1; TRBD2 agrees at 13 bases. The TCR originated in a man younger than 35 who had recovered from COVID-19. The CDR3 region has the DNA TGCGCCAGCAGCCGGACTAGCGGGAGCTACGAGCAGTACTTC. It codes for CASSRTSGSYEQYF.